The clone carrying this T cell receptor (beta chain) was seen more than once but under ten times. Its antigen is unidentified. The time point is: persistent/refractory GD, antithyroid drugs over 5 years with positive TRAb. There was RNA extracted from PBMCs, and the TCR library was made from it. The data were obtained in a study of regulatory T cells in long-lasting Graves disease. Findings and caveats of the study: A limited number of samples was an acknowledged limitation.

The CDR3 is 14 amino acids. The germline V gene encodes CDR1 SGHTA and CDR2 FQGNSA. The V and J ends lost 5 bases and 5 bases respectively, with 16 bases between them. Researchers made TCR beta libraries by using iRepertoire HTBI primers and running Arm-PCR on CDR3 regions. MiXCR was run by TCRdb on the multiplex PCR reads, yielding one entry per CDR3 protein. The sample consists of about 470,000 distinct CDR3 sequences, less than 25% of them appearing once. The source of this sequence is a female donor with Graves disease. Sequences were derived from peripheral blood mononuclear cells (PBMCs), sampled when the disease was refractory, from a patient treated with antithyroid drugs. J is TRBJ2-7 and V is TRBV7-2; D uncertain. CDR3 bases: TGTGCCAGCAGCCCGGACCTCTTTGCCCACGAGCAGTACTTC. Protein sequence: CASSPDLFAHEQYF.